This passage covers 31 T cell receptor beta chains from one sample sequenced in a study of cytomegalovirus exposure and HLA in healthy donors. Amplification used 60 Vbeta primers and 13 Jbeta primers. The repertoire was sequenced with immunoSEQ multiplex PCR; TCRdb's copy has only in-frame clones and lacks some. The sample has under 90,000 clones; under 80% are singletons. Sample: PBMCs. These receptors were collected from a man aged 40-55 years in good health and CMV-seropositive.

V is TRBV27 and J is TRBJ2-3; tentative D call: TRBD1 (6 bases). Germline V gene sequence: CDR1 MNHEY, CDR2 SMNVEV (reference sequence). The V gene lost 0 bases and the J gene lost 4 bases, with 11 bases spanning the gap. The CDR3 covers 15 residues. CDR3 sequence (DNA): TGTGCCAGCAGTTTATCTTACAGGGTCTCAGATACGCAGTATTTT. Amino acids: CASSLSYRVSDTQYF.

Written as DNA, the CDR3 is TGCGCCAGCAGCCAGGGGGGGCGGACCCCCGGGGAGCTGTTTTTT. Its protein is CASSQGGRTPGELFF. The V and J genes are TRBV4-3 and TRBJ2-2; perhaps TRBD2 as D (7 bases). CDR1 and CDR2 (germline): LGHNA, YSLEER. Trimming took 3 bases from V and 6 from J, leaving 14 bases between them. The CDR3 length is 15 residues.

This clone was counted once. The chain carries TRBV25-1 and TRBJ2-2, with a possible D match to TRBD1 (5 bases). Trimming shortened V by 3 bases and J by 4 bases, and 15 bases separated the two germline ends. CDR1 and CDR2 from the germline V gene are MGHDK and SYGVNS. The CDR3 runs to 16 residues. The chain's CDR3 is CASSDFWQGSTGELFF. The DNA of the CDR3 is TGTGCCAGCAGTGACTTTTGGCAGGGTAGCACCGGGGAGCTGTTTTTT. The full variable domain, its missing parts supplied by reference TRBV25-1 and TRBJ2-2, is EADIYQTPRYLVIGTGKKITLECSQTMGHDKMYWYQQDPGMELHLIHYSYGVNSTEKGDLSSESTVSRIRTEHFPLTLESARPSHTSQYLCASSDFWQGSTGELFFGEGSRLTVL.

This clone has a handful of counts. This chain uses TRBV6-1 with TRBJ1-2, with 11 bases aligning to TRBD1. This CDR3 has 12 amino acids. From germline, CDR1 is MNHNS and CDR2 SASEGT. V lost 6 bases to trimming and J lost 10 bases; unmatched junction nucleotides: 4. The CDR3 reads CASRPGQGDYTF. CDR3 in DNA: TGTGCCAGCAGGCCGGGACAGGGGGACTACACCTTC.

This clone was observed a few times. The gene calls are TRBV11-1 and TRBJ2-5, with TRBD1 as a possible D gene (8 bases). Trimming cost V 2 bases and J 2 bases, with 15 bases left between them. Per the germline V gene, CDR1 is SGHAT and CDR2 is FQDESV (reference sequence). This CDR3 region has 16 residues. As DNA, the CDR3 is TGTGCCAGCAGCTTAATTACAGGGGGGGATCAAGAGACCCAGTACTTC. Translated: CASSLITGGDQETQYF.

The chain employs TRBV2 and TRBJ1-5, with D unclear. The CDR3 sequence is 14 residues long. V was trimmed by 4 bases and J by 1 base, leaving 8 bases between them. CDR1 is SNHLY, CDR2 FYNNEI, per germline. The CDR3 bases are TGTGCCAGCAGTGGTGGACTGAGCAATCAGCCCCAGCATTTT. This encodes CASSGGLSNQPQHF.

This chain connects TRBV18 to TRBJ2-2; D is unclear. V was trimmed by 3 bases and J by 8 bases, leaving 16 bases between them. CDR3 length: 15 amino acids. The germline CDR1 and CDR2 sequences are KGHSH and LQKENI. The CDR3 region is CASSPNSASRGELFF. CDR3 nucleotides: TGTGCCAGCTCACCTAATTCGGCCTCGAGGGGGGAGCTGTTTTTT.

This clone is classed as medium-sized. The rearrangement joins TRBV6-1 to TRBJ2-5; a weak D match, TRBD1 (6 bases). The V end was cut by 7 bases, the J end by 5 bases, with 20 bases between. The CDR3 extends over 15 amino acids. Germline CDR1 reads MNHNS; CDR2 reads SASEGT. The CDR3 spells CASTQDSSLVETQYF. The CDR3 nucleotides are TGTGCCAGCACCCAGGACAGTTCCCTCGTTGAGACCCAGTACTTC.

The rearrangement uses TRBV28 and TRBJ2-1; possible D gene TRBD1, 6 bases. Germline-derived CDR1 and CDR2 are MDHEN and SYDVKM. Between the trimmed V and J ends, which lost 6 bases and 8 bases, there was a span of 14 bases. The CDR3 sequence is 13 residues long. CDR3 residues: CASRPYTGYEQFF. CDR3 DNA sequence: TGTGCCAGCAGACCCTATACAGGGTATGAGCAGTTCTTC.

This clone was observed a few times. The chain couples TRBV25-1 to TRBJ2-5; TRBD2 matches at 7 bases. CDR3 size: 15 residues. Germline-derived CDR1 and CDR2 are MGHDK and SYGVNS. With 0 bases clipped from V and 5 bases from J, the junction kept 6 bases outside the gene matches. CDR3 bases: TGTGCCAGCAGTGAATATCAACTAGCGCGGGAGACCCAGTACTTC. Protein product: CASSEYQLARETQYF.

The V gene is TRBV5-1, the J gene TRBJ2-2, with D uncertain. The CDR3 loop spans 12 amino acids. V was clipped by 2 bases and J by 6 bases, with 5 bases between them. Per germline, CDR1 SGHRS and CDR2 YFSETQ. The CDR3 region is CASSFESGELFF. CDR3 bases: TGCGCCAGCAGCTTCGAGTCCGGGGAGCTGTTTTTT.

This clone showed up just once. The chain joins TRBV2 to TRBJ2-1, with 14 positions matching TRBD2. Germline values: CDR1 SNHLY, CDR2 FYNNEI. V dropped 7 bases and J dropped 9; count of bases not matched to a gene: 11. This CDR3 has 16 residues. The CDR3 coding sequence is TGTGCCAGCATGGGGGTTGGGACTAGCGGGAGTGGTGAGCAGTTCTTC. Protein sequence: CASMGVGTSGSGEQFF.

V is TRBV15 and J is TRBJ2-2; maybe TRBD1 (6 bases). Trimming stripped 7 bases from V and 1 base from J, with 16 bases between. CDR1 and CDR2 from the germline V gene are LNHNV and YYDKDF (reference sequence). The CDR3 runs to 16 residues. The CDR3 DNA is TGTGCCACCACGATAAGGGGGATCCAGAACACCGGGGAGCTGTTTTTT. Its translation is CATTIRGIQNTGELFF.

The V call is TRBV6-6, the J call TRBJ2-1; D perhaps matches TRBD1 (5 bases). The V gene's germline CDR1 is MNHNY and CDR2 SVGAGI (reference sequence). V was pared by 4 bases and J by 5 bases, with 12 bases between. The CDR3 has 14 amino acids. The CDR3 DNA reads TGTGCCAGCAGTTGGGCAGGGCAGGACAATGAGCAGTTCTTC. This codes for CASSWAGQDNEQFF.

In DNA form, the CDR3 reads TGTGCCAGCAGGGATGGGCAGCCTCTCCAAGGAAAACTGTTTTTT. Its protein is CASRDGQPLQGKLFF. The chain has TRBV5-5 and TRBJ1-4, with D unclear. CDR1 is SGHKS and CDR2 is YYEKEE in the germline V gene (reference sequence). Trimming took 5 bases from V and 10 from J, leaving 21 bases between them. The CDR3 has 15 amino acids.

This rearrangement joins TRBV6-6 to TRBJ1-2, with TRBD1 as a possible D gene (6 bases). CDR1 is MNHNY, CDR2 SVGAGI, per germline (reference sequence). The CDR3 sequence is 15 residues long. The V and J ends lost 2 bases and 6 bases respectively, with 16 bases between them. CDR3 in DNA: TGTGCCAGCAGTTACCGCGGGGAGGGGGGTAATGGCTACACCTTC. It encodes CASSYRGEGGNGYTF.

This clone has only one observation. The rearrangement uses TRBV30 and TRBJ1-5, with D tentatively TRBD1 (6 bases). Trimming left V 0 bases short and J 7 bases short, with 19 bases between. Looked up from germline, CDR1 is GTSNPN and CDR2 is SVGIG (reference sequence). This CDR3 is built from 16 residues. The chain's CDR3 is CAWSVPGAGAGQPQHF. The CDR3 DNA follows: TGTGCCTGGAGTGTACCCGGAGCAGGGGCCGGACAGCCCCAGCATTTT.

The V gene is TRBV9, the J gene TRBJ2-3, with TRBD2 identical over 8 bases. This CDR3 has 15 residues. Germline V lookup: CDR1 SGDLS, CDR2 YYNGEE. Trimming removed 7 bases from V and 2 bases from J; junction bases left unmatched: 9. CDR3 nucleotides: TGTGCCAGCTCCCCCTTTAGCGGGAACACAGATACGCAGTATTTT. It translates to CASSPFSGNTDTQYF. The full variable domain, completed using reference TRBV9 and TRBJ2-3, is DSGVTQTPKHLITATGQRVTLRCSPRSGDLSVYWYQQSLDQGLQFLIQYYNGEERAKGNILERFSAQQFPDLHSELNLSSLELGDSALYFCASSPFSGNTDTQYFGPGTRLTVL.

This clone has a handful of counts. J is TRBJ1-4 and V is TRBV4-2; D is undetermined. V lost 0 bases and J lost 5, with 16 bases in between. Germline V gene data show CDR1 as LGHNA and CDR2 as YNFKEQ. The CDR3 loop spans 17 amino acids. CDR3 residues: CASSQDRLAGGNEKLFF. The CDR3 DNA is TGTGCCAGCAGCCAAGATAGATTGGCTGGCGGAAATGAAAAACTGTTTTTT.

The rearrangement links TRBV5-1 to TRBJ2-1, with 8 bases lining up with TRBD1. The V gene's germline CDR1 is SGHRS and CDR2 YFSETQ. This CDR3 has 16 amino acids. V was clipped by 2 bases and J by 3 bases; unmatched bases: 7. The CDR3 DNA is TGCGCCAGCAGCTTTACAGGGGGAAGGCTCTACAATGAGCAGTTCTTC. Translating it yields CASSFTGGRLYNEQFF.

The gene calls are TRBV7-2 and TRBJ2-1; D may be TRBD1 (5 bases). Germline V CDR1 and CDR2: SGHTA, FQGNSA. V was shortened by 4 bases and J by 6 bases, with 10 bases between the two germline ends. The CDR3 length is 13 residues. CDR3 sequence: CASSSRTPNEQFF. The CDR3 DNA reads as TGTGCCAGCAGCTCAAGGACACCCAATGAGCAGTTCTTC. The entire variable domain, with the rest obtained from reference TRBV7-2 and TRBJ2-1, is as follows: GAGVSQSPSNKVTEKGKDVELRCDPISGHTALYWYRQSLGQGLEFLIYFQGNSAPDKSGLPSDRFSAERTGGSVSTLTIQRTQQEDSAVYLCASSSRTPNEQFFGPGTRLTVL.

The chain joins TRBV2 to TRBJ2-1; D is perhaps TRBD2 (6 bases). The CDR3 has 17 residues. CDR1 and CDR2 from the germline V gene are SNHLY and FYNNEI. Trimming took 5 bases from V and 9 from J, leaving 26 bases between them. The CDR3: CASSPRVGTLGPIEQFF. The CDR3 DNA reads as TGTGCCAGCAGTCCCAGGGTAGGGACTCTAGGACCCATTGAGCAGTTCTTC.

There are a few counts of this clone. V and J are TRBV2 and TRBJ2-1; D is uncertain. Between the trimmed V and J ends, which lost 3 bases and 6 bases, there was a span of 6 bases. Germline CDR1 is SNHLY and CDR2 is FYNNEI. The CDR3 runs 12 residues. The CDR3 loop reads CASSDPGNEQFF. CDR3 DNA sequence: TGTGCCAGCAGTGACCCAGGCAATGAGCAGTTCTTC.

This clone was counted between two and nine times. The chain joins TRBV6-6 to TRBJ1-3; TRBD1 matches 10 bases. The ends lost 2 bases at V and 9 bases at J; junction bases unmatched: 4. This CDR3 contains 14 residues. The germline V gene encodes CDR1 MNHNY and CDR2 SVGAGI (reference sequence). The CDR3 DNA sequence: TGTGCCAGCAGTTACGGACAGGGGGTCATCACCATATATTTT. The encoded protein is CASSYGQGVITIYF.

The V call is TRBV5-4, the J call TRBJ2-7, with TRBD2 identical over 10 bases. V dropped 0 bases and J dropped 4; count of bases not matched to a gene: 4. Germline V gives CDR1 SGHNT, CDR2 YYREEE (reference sequence). This CDR3 is 15 amino acids long. CDR3 DNA: TGTGCCAGCAGCTTGGCCCCTAGCGGGGGTTACGAGCAGTACTTC. It specifies CASSLAPSGGYEQYF. Using reference TRBV5-4 and TRBJ2-7 for the parts outside the CDR3, the full variable domain is ETGVTQSPTHLIKTRGQQVTLRCSSQSGHNTVSWYQQALGQGPQFIFQYYREEENGRGNFPPRFSGLQFPNYSSELNVNALELDDSALYLCASSLAPSGGYEQYFGPGTRLTVT.

V and J are TRBV2 and TRBJ2-1; 9 nucleotides align to TRBD1. Germline V gene sequence: CDR1 SNHLY, CDR2 FYNNEI. The CDR3 covers 15 residues. V lost 4 bases and J lost 1; bases outside the gene matches: 2. The chain's CDR3 is CASSGGQGSYNEQFF. In DNA form, the CDR3 reads TGTGCCAGCAGTGGGGGACAGGGTTCCTACAATGAGCAGTTCTTC.

The chain joins TRBV5-4 to TRBJ2-1; the D gene is possibly TRBD1 (5 bases). This CDR3 comprises 16 residues. Looked up from germline, CDR1 is SGHNT and CDR2 is YYREEE (reference sequence). V lost 5 bases to trimming and J lost 2 bases, with 17 bases between them. CDR3 sequence (DNA): TGTGCCAGCAGGTACGACAGCCCAAGCACCTACAATGAGCAGTTCTTC. The encoded protein is CASRYDSPSTYNEQFF. Looking up the rest from reference TRBV5-4 and TRBJ2-1 gives the full variable domain: ETGVTQSPTHLIKTRGQQVTLRCSSQSGHNTVSWYQQALGQGPQFIFQYYREEENGRGNFPPRFSGLQFPNYSSELNVNALELDDSALYLCASRYDSPSTYNEQFFGPGTRLTVL.

Of note for this clone: At one boundary the junction diverges from the germline segment, which might be a read error. This chain links TRBV7-8 with TRBJ2-7; 11 bases are shared with TRBD2. CDR1 SGHVS and CDR2 FQNEAQ come from the germline V gene. This CDR3 region has 15 residues. The CDR3 DNA sequence: TGTGCCAGCAGCCTAGCGGGAGGCTTACCCTACGAGCAGTACTTC. It specifies CASSLAGGLPYEQYF.

CDR3 sequence: CAWRTGEQAFF. In DNA form, the CDR3 reads TGTGCCTGGAGGACAGGGGAACAAGCTTTCTTT. The rearrangement uses TRBV30 and TRBJ1-1, with 8 bases matching TRBD1. The CDR3 runs to 11 residues. From germline, CDR1 is GTSNPN and CDR2 SVGIG (reference sequence). J gave up 9 bases and V 3 bases, and 3 bases lay outside the gene matches.

J is TRBJ2-7 and V is TRBV28; D is undetermined. The CDR3 loop spans 12 amino acids. Germline V gene sequence: CDR1 MDHEN, CDR2 SYDVKM. Trimming shortened V by 5 bases and J by 3 bases, and 8 bases separated the two germline ends. CDR3 coding DNA: TGTGCCAGCAGTCGGCAGGTCTACGAGCAGTACTTC. Its translation: CASSRQVYEQYF.

The chain joins TRBV7-3 to TRBJ1-1, with D hard to call. V was shortened by 2 bases and J by 0 bases, with 13 bases between the two germline ends. Germline CDR1 and CDR2: SGHTA and FQGTGA. This CDR3 region has 16 residues. CDR3 region: CASSLLPVQLNTEAFF. The CDR3 DNA reads as TGTGCCAGCAGCTTACTTCCCGTCCAGTTGAACACTGAAGCTTTCTTT.